This entry describes one T cell receptor beta chain. The antigen remains unidentified. When replicate PCRs were run on sorted subsets, they used 200 ng DNA, approximately 27,000 T cell genomes. Assay: immunoSEQ multiplex PCR; the TCRdb copy retains only in-frame clones and omits some. The sample consists of about 1 million clones, 60% to 80% of them appearing once. The source of the sample is a study of shared clonotypes between healthy human individuals. Trimming cost V 0 bases and J 8 bases, with 14 bases left between them. The germline V gene encodes CDR1 GTSNPN and CDR2 SVGIG (reference sequence). The CDR3 loop spans 15 amino acids. The study's findings and limits: Naive subsets generally exceeded memory subsets in estimated richness.

The receptor comes from a man aged 18 to 29 in good health. This chain uses TRBV30 with TRBJ1-6, with TRBD1 as a possible D gene (6 bases). Source material: memory CD4+ T cells sorted from blood. Documented subset: CD45RA-negative fraction. CDR3 residues: CAWSVGARGYSPLHF. As DNA, the CDR3 is TGTGCCTGGAGTGTAGGCGCCAGGGGTTATTCACCCCTCCACTTT.